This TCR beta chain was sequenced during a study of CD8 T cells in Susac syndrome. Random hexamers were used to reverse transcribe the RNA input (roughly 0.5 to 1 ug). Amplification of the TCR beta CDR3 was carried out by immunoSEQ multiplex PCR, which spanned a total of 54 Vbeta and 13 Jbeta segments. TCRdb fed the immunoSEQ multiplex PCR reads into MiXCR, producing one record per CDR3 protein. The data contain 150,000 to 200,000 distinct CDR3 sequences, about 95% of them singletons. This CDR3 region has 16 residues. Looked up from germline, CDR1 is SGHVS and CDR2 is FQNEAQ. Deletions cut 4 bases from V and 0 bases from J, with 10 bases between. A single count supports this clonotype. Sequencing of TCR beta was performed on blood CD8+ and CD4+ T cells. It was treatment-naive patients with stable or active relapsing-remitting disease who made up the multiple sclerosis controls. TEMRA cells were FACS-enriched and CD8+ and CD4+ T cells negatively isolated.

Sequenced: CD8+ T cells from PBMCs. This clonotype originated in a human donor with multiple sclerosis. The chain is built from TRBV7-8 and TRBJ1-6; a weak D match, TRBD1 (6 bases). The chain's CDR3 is CASSSTGSSYNSPLHF. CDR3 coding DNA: TGTGCCAGCAGCTCCACAGGGAGCTCCTATAATTCACCCCTCCACTTT.